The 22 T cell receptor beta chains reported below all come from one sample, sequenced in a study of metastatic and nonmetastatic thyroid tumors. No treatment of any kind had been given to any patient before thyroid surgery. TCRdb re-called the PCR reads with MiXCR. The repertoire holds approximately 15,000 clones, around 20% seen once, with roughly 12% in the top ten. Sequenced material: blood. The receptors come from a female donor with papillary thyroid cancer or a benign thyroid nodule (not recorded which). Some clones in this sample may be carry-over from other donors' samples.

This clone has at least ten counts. CDR3 sequence: CSVDLASGSGDTQYF. The CDR3 nucleotides read TGCAGCGTTGATTTGGCTAGCGGGAGTGGAGATACGCAGTATTTT. The chain combines TRBV29-1 with TRBJ2-3; TRBD2 aligns across 10 bases. The CDR3 is 15 residues long. Losses at the gene ends were 3 bases for V and 5 bases for J; bases not matched to a gene: 8. In germline, CDR1 is SQVTM, CDR2 ANQGSEA.

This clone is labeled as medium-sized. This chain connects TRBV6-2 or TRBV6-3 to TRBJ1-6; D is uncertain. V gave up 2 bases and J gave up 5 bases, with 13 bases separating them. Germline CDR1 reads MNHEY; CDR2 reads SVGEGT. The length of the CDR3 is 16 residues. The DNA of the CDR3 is TGTGCCAGCAGTTACCTCCAGGAGATAAATAATTCACCCCTCCACTTT. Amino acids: CASSYLQEINNSPLHF.

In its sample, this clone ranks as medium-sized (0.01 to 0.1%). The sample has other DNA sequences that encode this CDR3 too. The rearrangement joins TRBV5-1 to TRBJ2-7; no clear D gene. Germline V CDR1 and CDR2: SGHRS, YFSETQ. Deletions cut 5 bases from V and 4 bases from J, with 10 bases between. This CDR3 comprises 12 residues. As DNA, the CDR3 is TGCGCCAGCAGTTTAGACCTATACGAGCAGTACTTC. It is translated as CASSLDLYEQYF.

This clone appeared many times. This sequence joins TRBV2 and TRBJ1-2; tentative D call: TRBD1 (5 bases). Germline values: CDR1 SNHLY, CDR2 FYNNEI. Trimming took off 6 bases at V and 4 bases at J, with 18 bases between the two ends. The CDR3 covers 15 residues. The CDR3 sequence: CASSPTGRTTYGYTF. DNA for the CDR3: TGTGCCAGCAGCCCAACAGGACGAACGACCTATGGCTACACCTTC.

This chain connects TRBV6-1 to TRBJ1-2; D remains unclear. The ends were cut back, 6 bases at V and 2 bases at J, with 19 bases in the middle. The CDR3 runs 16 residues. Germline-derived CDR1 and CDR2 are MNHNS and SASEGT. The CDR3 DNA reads TGTGCCAGCAGCGGACCCTCTCAGGCTAACAACTATGGCTACACCTTC. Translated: CASSGPSQANNYGYTF.

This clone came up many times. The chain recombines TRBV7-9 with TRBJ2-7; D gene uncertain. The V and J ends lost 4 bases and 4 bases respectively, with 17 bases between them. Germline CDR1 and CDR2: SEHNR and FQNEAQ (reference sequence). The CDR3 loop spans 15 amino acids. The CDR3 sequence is CASSSHNKFQYEQYF. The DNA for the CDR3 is TGTGCCAGCAGCTCACACAACAAATTTCAATACGAGCAGTACTTC.

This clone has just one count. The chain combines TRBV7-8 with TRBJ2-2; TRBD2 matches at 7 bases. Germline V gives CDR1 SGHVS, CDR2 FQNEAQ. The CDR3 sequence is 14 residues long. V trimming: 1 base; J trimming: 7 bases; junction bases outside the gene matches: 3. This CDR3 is CASSLGGGYGELFF. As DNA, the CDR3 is TGTGCCAGCAGCTTAGGGGGAGGGTACGGGGAGCTGTTTTTT.

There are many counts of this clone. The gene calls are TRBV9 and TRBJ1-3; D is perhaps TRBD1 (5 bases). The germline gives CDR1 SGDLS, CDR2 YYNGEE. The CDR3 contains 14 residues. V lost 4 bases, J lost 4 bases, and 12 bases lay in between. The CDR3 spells CASSPIGAGNTIYF. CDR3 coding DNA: TGTGCCAGCAGCCCCATAGGGGCGGGAAACACCATATATTTT.

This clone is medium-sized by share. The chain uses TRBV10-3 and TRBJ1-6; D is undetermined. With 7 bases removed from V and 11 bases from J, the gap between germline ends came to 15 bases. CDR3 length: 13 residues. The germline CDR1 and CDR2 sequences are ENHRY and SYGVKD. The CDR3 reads CAIKDYGRTPLHF. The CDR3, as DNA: TGTGCCATCAAGGACTATGGTAGAACACCCCTCCACTTT.

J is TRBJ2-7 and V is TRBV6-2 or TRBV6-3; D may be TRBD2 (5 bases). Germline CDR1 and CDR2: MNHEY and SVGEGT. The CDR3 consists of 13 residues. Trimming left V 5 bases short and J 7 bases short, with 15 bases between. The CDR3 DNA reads TGTGCCAGCAGTACCAGACCCGGGGATGAGCAGTACTTC. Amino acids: CASSTRPGDEQYF.

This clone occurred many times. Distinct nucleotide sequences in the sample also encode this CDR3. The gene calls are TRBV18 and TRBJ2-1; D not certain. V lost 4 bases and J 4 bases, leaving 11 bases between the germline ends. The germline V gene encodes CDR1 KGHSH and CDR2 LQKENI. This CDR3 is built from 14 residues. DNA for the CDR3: TGTGCCAGCTCACTAACCGGGTATTACAATGAGCAGTTCTTC. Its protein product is CASSLTGYYNEQFF.

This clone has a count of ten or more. The CDR3 nucleotides are TGTGCCAGCAGCTCGGGACAGGGGGGCGAGCAGTACTTC. This sequence encodes CASSSGQGGEQYF. The V call is TRBV7-9, the J call TRBJ2-7; 11 bases map to TRBD1. Germline-derived CDR1 and CDR2 are SEHNR and FQNEAQ (reference sequence). The CDR3 covers 13 residues. V dropped 4 bases and J dropped 6; count of bases not matched to a gene: 2.

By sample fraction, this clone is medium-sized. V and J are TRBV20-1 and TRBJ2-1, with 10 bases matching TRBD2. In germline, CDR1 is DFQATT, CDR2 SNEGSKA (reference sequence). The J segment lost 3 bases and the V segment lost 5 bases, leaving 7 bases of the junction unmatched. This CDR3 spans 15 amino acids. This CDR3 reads CSAHEGTSDYNEQFF. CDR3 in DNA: TGCAGTGCTCATGAAGGGACTAGCGACTACAATGAGCAGTTCTTC.

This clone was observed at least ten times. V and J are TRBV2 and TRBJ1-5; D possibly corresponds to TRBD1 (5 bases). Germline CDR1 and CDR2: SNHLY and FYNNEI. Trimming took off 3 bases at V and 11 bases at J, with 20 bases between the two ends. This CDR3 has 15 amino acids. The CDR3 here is CASSEIRGTRASQHF. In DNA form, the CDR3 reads TGTGCCAGCAGTGAGATCCGGGGGACGAGAGCGTCCCAGCATTTT. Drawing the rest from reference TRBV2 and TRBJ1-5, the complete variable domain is EPEVTQTPSHQVTQMGQEVILRCVPISNHLYFYWYRQILGQKVEFLVSFYNNEISEKSEIFDDQFSVERPDGSNFTLKIRSTKLEDSAMYFCASSEIRGTRASQHFGDGTRLSIL.

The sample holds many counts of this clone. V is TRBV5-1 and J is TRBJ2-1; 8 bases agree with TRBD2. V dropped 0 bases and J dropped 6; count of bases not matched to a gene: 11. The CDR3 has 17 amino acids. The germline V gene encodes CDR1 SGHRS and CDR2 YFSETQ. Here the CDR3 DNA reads TGCGCCAGCAGCTTGGCTATGACTAGCGCCCCGTTCAATGAGCAGTTCTTC. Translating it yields CASSLAMTSAPFNEQFF.

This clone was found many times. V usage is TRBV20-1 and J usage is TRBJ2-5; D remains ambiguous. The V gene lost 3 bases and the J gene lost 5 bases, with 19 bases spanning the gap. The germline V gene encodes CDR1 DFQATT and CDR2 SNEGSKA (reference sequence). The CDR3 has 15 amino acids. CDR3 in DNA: TGCAGTGCTAGCGCAATCTTTACTATGAGGGAGACCCAGTACTTC. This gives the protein CSASAIFTMRETQYF.

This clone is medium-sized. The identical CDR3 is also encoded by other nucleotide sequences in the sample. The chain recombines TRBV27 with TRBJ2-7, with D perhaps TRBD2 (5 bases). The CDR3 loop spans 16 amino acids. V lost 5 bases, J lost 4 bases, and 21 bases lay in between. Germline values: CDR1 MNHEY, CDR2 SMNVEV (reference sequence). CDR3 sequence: CASSPRRIGRTYEQYF. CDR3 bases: TGTGCCAGCAGTCCCCGCCGTATCGGGCGGACTTACGAGCAGTACTTC.

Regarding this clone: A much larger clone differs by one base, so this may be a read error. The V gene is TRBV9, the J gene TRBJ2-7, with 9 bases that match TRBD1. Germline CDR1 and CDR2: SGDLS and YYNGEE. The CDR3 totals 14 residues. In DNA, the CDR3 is TGTGCCAGCAGACAGCGGGACAGGGCCTACGAGCAGCACTTC. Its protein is CASRQRDRAYEQHF.

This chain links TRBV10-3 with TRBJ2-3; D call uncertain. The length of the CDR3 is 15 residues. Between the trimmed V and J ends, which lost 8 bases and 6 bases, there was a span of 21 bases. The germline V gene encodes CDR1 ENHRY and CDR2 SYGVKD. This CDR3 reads CAIGAVANSGDTQYF. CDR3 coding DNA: TGTGCCATCGGTGCAGTCGCTAATAGTGGGGATACGCAGTATTTT.

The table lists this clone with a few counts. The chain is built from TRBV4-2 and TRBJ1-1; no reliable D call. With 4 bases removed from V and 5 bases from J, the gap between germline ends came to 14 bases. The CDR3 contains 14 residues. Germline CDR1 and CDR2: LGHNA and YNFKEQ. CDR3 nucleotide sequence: TGTGCCAGCAGCCGTCCTGGTCGAGAAACTGAAGCTTTCTTT. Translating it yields CASSRPGRETEAFF.

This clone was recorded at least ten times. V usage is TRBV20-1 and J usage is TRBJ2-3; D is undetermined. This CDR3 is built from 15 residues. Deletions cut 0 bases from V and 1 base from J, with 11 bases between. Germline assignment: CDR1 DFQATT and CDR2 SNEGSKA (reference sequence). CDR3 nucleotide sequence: TGCAGTGCTAGAGATGGGCTAGAGGGCACAGATACGCAGTATTTT. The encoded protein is CSARDGLEGTDTQYF.

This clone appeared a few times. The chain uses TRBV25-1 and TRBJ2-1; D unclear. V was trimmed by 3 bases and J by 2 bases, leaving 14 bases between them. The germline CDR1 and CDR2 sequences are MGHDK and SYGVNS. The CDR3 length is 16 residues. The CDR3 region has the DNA TGTGCCAGCAGTGAGTATCTAGACTCCCCCTACAATGAGCAGTTCTTC. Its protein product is CASSEYLDSPYNEQFF.